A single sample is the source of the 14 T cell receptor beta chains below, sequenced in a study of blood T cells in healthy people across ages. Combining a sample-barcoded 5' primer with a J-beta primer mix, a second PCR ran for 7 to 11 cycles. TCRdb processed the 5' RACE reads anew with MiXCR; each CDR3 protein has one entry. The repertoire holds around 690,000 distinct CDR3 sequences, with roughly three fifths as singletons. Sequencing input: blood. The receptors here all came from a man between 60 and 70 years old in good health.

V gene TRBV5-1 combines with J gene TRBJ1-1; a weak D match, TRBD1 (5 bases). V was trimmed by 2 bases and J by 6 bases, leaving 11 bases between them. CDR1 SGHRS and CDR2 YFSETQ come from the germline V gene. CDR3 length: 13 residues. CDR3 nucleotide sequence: TGCGCCAGCAGCTTCCAGGTGGGGGCTGAAGCTTTCTTT. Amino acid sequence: CASSFQVGAEAFF.

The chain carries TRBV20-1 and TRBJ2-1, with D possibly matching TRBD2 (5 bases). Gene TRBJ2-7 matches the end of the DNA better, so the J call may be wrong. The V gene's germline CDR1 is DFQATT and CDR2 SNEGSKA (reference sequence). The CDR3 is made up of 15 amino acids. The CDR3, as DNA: TGCAGTGCTAGATTGGCGGCTAGCCCGTACAATGAGCAGTACTTC. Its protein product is CSARLAASPYNEQYF.

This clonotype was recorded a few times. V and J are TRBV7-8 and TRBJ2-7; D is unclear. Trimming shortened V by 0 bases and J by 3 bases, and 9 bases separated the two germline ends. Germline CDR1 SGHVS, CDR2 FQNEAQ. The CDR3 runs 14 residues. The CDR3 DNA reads TGTGCCAGCAGCTTAGCGCTAGGATTCTACGAGCAGTACTTC. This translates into CASSLALGFYEQYF.

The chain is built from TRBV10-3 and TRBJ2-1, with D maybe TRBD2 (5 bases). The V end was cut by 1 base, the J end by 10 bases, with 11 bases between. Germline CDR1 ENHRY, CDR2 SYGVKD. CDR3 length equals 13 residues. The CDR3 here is CAISEYPGVEQFF. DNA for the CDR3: TGTGCCATCAGTGAGTACCCCGGGGTGGAGCAGTTCTTC.

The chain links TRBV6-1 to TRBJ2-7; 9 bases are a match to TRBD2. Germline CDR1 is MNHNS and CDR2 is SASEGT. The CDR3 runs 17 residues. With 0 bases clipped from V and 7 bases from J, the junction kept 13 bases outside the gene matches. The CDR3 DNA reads TGTGCCAGCAGTGAAGCTCTCGCGGGGGGGCCTTACAATGAGCAGTACTTC. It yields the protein CASSEALAGGPYNEQYF.

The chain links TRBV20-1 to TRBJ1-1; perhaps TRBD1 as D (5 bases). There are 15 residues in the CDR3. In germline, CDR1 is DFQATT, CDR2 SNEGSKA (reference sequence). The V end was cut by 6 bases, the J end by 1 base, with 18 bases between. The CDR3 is CSADTGDAANTEAFF. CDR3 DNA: TGCAGTGCCGACACCGGGGACGCGGCGAACACTGAAGCTTTCTTT.

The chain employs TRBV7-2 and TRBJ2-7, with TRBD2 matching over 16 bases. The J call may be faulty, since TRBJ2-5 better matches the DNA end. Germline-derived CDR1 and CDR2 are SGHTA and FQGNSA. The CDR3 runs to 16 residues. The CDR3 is CASSMGLAGGKETQYF. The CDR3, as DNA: TGTGCCAGCAGCATGGGACTAGCGGGGGGGAAAGAGACCCAGTACTTC.

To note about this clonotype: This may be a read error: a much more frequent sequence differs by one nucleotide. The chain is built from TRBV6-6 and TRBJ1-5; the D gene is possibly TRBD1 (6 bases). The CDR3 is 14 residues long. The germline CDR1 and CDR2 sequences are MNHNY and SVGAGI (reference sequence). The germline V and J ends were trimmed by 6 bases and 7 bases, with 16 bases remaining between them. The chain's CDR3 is CASSIRGANQPQHF. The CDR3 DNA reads TGTGCCAGCAGCATAAGGGGGGCAAACCAGCCCCAGCATTTT.

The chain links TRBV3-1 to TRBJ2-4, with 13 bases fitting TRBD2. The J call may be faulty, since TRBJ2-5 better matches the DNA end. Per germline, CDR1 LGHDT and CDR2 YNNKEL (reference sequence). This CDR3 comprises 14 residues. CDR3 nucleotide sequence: TGTGCCACCGGGACTAGCGGGGCACAAGAGACCCAGTACTTC. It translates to CATGTSGAQETQYF.

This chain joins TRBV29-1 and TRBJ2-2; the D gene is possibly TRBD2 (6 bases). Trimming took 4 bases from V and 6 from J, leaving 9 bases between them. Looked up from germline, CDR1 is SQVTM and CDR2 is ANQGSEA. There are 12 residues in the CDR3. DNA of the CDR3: TGCAGCGTTGGTAGGGAGGCCGGGGAGCTGTTTTTT. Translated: CSVGREAGELFF.

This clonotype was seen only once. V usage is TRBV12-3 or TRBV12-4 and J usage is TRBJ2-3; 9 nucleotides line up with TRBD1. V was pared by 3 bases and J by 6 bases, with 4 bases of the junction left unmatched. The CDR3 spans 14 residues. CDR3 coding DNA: TGTGCCAGCAGTTTGGGGACAGGGTGGGATACGCAGTATTTT. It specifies CASSLGTGWDTQYF.

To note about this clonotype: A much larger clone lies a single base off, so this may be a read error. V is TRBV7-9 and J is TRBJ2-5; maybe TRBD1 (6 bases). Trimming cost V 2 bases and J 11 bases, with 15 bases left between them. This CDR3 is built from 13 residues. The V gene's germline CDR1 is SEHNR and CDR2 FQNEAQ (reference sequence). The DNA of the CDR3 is TGTGCCAGCAGCTTAAGGGGGATTGGTGAGCAGTACTTC. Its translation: CASSLRGIGEQYF.

CDR3 residues: CASSSLGFSEKLFF. The CDR3 DNA sequence: TGTGCCAGCAGTTCGCTGGGGTTCAGTGAAAAACTGTTTTTT. J is TRBJ1-4 and V is TRBV12-3 or TRBV12-4; D is ambiguous. Between the trimmed V and J ends, which lost 4 bases and 7 bases, there was a span of 13 bases. The CDR3 is 14 residues long.

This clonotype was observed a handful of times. This CDR3 reads CASSGVAGHYNEQFF. In DNA form, the CDR3 reads TGTGCCAGCAGCGGCGTAGCGGGGCACTACAATGAGCAGTTCTTC. The chain couples TRBV5-5 to TRBJ2-1, with 8 nucleotides matching TRBD2. The CDR3 runs to 15 residues. The V gene end was trimmed by 4 bases and the J gene end by 3 bases; junction bases not matched to a gene: 6. CDR1 and CDR2 from the germline V gene are SGHKS and YYEKEE (reference sequence).